The 6 T cell receptor beta chains below were found in one sample sequenced in a study of OX40 agonist ivuxolimab in advanced cancers. The assay was immunoSEQ multiplex PCR, and TCRdb's table has in-frame clones only and misses some. The table lists 90,000 to 100,000 clones, roughly 85% of them singletons. This sample comprised CD4+ or CD8+ T cells sorted from blood, obtained in a trial of the OX40 agonist ivuxolimab. The origin of the receptors is an adult with an advanced solid tumor such as melanoma, head and neck, liver or kidney cancer.

This chain uses TRBV27 with TRBJ2-7, with 9 bases identical to TRBD1. The CDR3 contains 15 residues. CDR1 MNHEY and CDR2 SMNVEV come from the germline V gene (reference sequence). V gave up 8 bases and J gave up 7 bases; unmatched junction bases: 15. The CDR3 loop is CASLGPQGAVREQYF. CDR3 nucleotide sequence: TGTGCCAGCCTAGGCCCACAGGGGGCAGTTAGGGAGCAGTACTTC.

The V gene is TRBV6-1, the J gene TRBJ2-3; maybe TRBD1 (6 bases). The CDR3 has 14 amino acids. Trimming took off 4 bases at V and 4 bases at J, with 12 bases between the two ends. Per germline, CDR1 MNHNS and CDR2 SASEGT. In DNA, the CDR3 is TGTGCCAGCAGTGTCAGTACAGGGTCAGATACGCAGTATTTT. This codes for CASSVSTGSDTQYF.

V usage is TRBV18 and J usage is TRBJ2-5, with no clear D. The end of the DNA aligns better with TRBJ2-7, so the J call may be wrong. Germline V gene lookup returns CDR1 KGHSH and CDR2 LQKENI. This CDR3 contains 15 residues. CDR3 sequence (DNA): TGTGCCAGCTCACCACCGAGTGGATCCGCCTACGAGCAGTACTTC. Its translation is CASSPPSGSAYEQYF.

The V call is TRBV14, the J call TRBJ2-2; D gene uncertain. V dropped 1 base and J dropped 6 bases, with 9 bases sitting between them. This CDR3 region has 14 residues. Germline CDR1 is SGHDN and CDR2 is FVKESK. CDR3 sequence: CASSQGRSPGELFF. CDR3 in DNA: TGTGCCAGCAGCCAAGGCCGCAGCCCCGGGGAGCTGTTTTTT. The full variable domain, in which reference TRBV14 and TRBJ2-2 provide the parts outside the CDR3, is EAGVTQFPSHSVIEKGQTVTLRCDPISGHDNLYWYRRVMGKEIKFLLHFVKESKQDESGMPNNRFLAERTGGTYSTLKVQPAELEDSGVYFCASSQGRSPGELFFGEGSRLTVL.

The chain couples TRBV5-1 to TRBJ2-3; TRBD1 might be the D (5 bases). Germline CDR1 SGHRS, CDR2 YFSETQ. This CDR3 is built from 15 residues. V gave up 4 bases and J gave up 1 base, with 13 bases separating them. CDR3 protein: CASSDQGLGTDTQYF. The CDR3 DNA sequence: TGCGCCAGCAGCGATCAGGGCTTGGGCACAGATACGCAGTATTTT.

CDR3 in DNA: TGTGCCACCCGGCCCAGGGGTGTGAACACTGAAGCTTTCTTT. As protein: CATRPRGVNTEAFF. The chain recombines TRBV18 with TRBJ1-1; perhaps TRBD1 as D (6 bases). Germline V CDR1 and CDR2: KGHSH, LQKENI. There are 14 residues in the CDR3. Trimming removed 10 bases from V and 0 bases from J, with 15 bases in between.